One and the same sample provided the 15 T cell receptor beta chains below, sequenced in a study of T cell responses to AZD1222 COVID-19 vaccine. Only in-frame clones appear in the TCRdb table, and some are missing; sequencing was by immunoSEQ multiplex PCR. The sample carries nearly 90,000 clones, around 91% recorded once. The sample in question was peripheral blood, obtained 28 days after the second AZD1222 dose. The receptors stem from an adult who received the AZD1222 COVID-19 vaccine.

The chain recombines TRBV4-3 with TRBJ2-3; 10 bases fit TRBD2. The trim removed 0 bases at V and 1 base at J, leaving 4 bases unmatched. Germline lookup yields CDR1 LGHNA and CDR2 YSLEER. CDR3 length: 17 amino acids. The chain's CDR3 is CASSQDALAGGTDTQYF. The DNA for the CDR3 is TGCGCCAGCAGCCAAGATGCGCTAGCGGGGGGCACAGATACGCAGTATTTT.

The chain links TRBV27 to TRBJ1-5; D remains unclear. Trimming stripped 4 bases from V and 4 bases from J, with 5 bases between. Looked up from germline, CDR1 is MNHEY and CDR2 is SMNVEV (reference sequence). The CDR3 sequence is 12 residues long. The CDR3 loop reads CASSSLNQPQHF. The CDR3 DNA reads as TGTGCCAGCAGTTCCCTTAATCAGCCCCAGCATTTT.

The chain recombines TRBV7-9 with TRBJ1-1, with D possibly TRBD1 on 5 matching bases. Germline V gene sequence: CDR1 SEHNR, CDR2 FQNEAQ (reference sequence). CDR3 length: 12 residues. V was pared by 5 bases and J by 6 bases, with 10 bases between. The CDR3 region has the DNA TGTGCCAGCAGCGTAAGAGGGGCTGAAGCTTTCTTT. Amino acids: CASSVRGAEAFF.

This rearrangement joins TRBV11-3 to TRBJ2-5; D not certain. Per the germline V gene, CDR1 is SGHNT and CDR2 is YENEEA. The V gene lost 5 bases and the J gene lost 11 bases, with 18 bases spanning the gap. This CDR3 is built from 13 residues. The CDR3 region is CASSPDNASWQYF. The DNA for the CDR3 is TGTGCCAGCAGCCCCGATAACGCGAGTTGGCAGTACTTC.

The V and J genes are TRBV9 and TRBJ2-3; 9 nucleotides match TRBD2. The V gene end was trimmed by 1 base and the J gene end by 1 base; junction bases not matched to a gene: 7. Per germline, CDR1 SGDLS and CDR2 YYNGEE. This CDR3 spans 17 amino acids. CDR3 in amino acids: CASSVHYSGGGTDTQYF. CDR3 nucleotides: TGTGCCAGCAGCGTACATTATAGCGGGGGAGGCACAGATACGCAGTATTTT.

J is TRBJ1-1 and V is TRBV12-3 or TRBV12-4; TRBD1 is a possible D gene (5 bases). The CDR3 is made up of 13 amino acids. V was cut by 7 bases and J by 5 bases, with 14 bases left in between. The CDR3 reads CASTPGTGTEAFF. In DNA, the CDR3 is TGTGCCAGCACCCCGGGGACGGGGACTGAAGCTTTCTTT.

A few counts support this clone. The chain carries TRBV5-4 and TRBJ1-5; 9 bases map to TRBD1. The CDR3 is made up of 19 amino acids. The germline V gene has CDR1 SGHNT and CDR2 YYREEE (reference sequence). V was pared by 2 bases and J by 2 bases, with 14 bases of the junction left unmatched. In DNA, the CDR3 is TGTGCCAGCAGCTTCAGGGGACAGGGAAGCTGGCAGGGCAATCAGCCCCAGCATTTT. This sequence encodes CASSFRGQGSWQGNQPQHF.

The gene calls are TRBV5-1 and TRBJ2-6; D is uncertain. Looked up from germline, CDR1 is SGHRS and CDR2 is YFSETQ. The V gene lost 2 bases and the J gene lost 1 base, with 7 bases spanning the gap. This CDR3 region has 15 residues. Written as DNA, the CDR3 is TGCGCCAGCAGCTTAACAGCGTCTGGGGCCAACGTCCTGACTTTC. This gives the protein CASSLTASGANVLTF.

The chain carries TRBV10-1 and TRBJ2-2, with 9 bases identical to TRBD1. Per germline, CDR1 WNHNN and CDR2 SYGVQD (reference sequence). V dropped 7 bases and J dropped 1; count of bases not matched to a gene: 4. The CDR3 consists of 15 residues. In DNA, the CDR3 is TGCGCCAGCACTCCGGACAGGGGGAACACCGGGGAGCTGTTTTTT. Translation: CASTPDRGNTGELFF.

The chain combines TRBV3-1 (or the pseudogene TRBV3-2) with TRBJ2-7, with D unresolved. Trimming removed 3 bases from V and 4 bases from J, with 19 bases in between. Per germline, CDR1 LGHDT and CDR2 YNNKEL (reference sequence). The length of the CDR3 is 16 residues. CDR3 loop: CASSHSTGLVAYEQYF. CDR3 in DNA: TGTGCCAGCAGCCACTCAACGGGCCTAGTCGCTTACGAGCAGTACTTC.

The rearrangement uses TRBV3-1 (or the pseudogene TRBV3-2) and TRBJ1-1; no firm D call. The length of the CDR3 is 13 residues. Germline V gives CDR1 LGHDT, CDR2 YNNKEL (reference sequence). V was trimmed by 3 bases and J by 7 bases, leaving 12 bases between them. The CDR3 bases are TGTGCCAGCAGCCAGGCAGTAACAGTTGAAGCTTTCTTT. Encoded protein: CASSQAVTVEAFF.

The chain uses TRBV7-9 and TRBJ1-1, with D unclear. V dropped 4 bases and J dropped 0 bases, with 15 bases sitting between them. CDR1 is SEHNR, CDR2 FQNEAQ, per germline (reference sequence). CDR3 length: 16 amino acids. The CDR3, as DNA: TGTGCCAGCAGCTACCGAGGGAGTCGTTTGAACACTGAAGCTTTCTTT. Its translation: CASSYRGSRLNTEAFF. The full variable domain, completed using reference TRBV7-9 and TRBJ1-1, is DTGVSQNPRHKITKRGQNVTFRCDPISEHNRLYWYRQTLGQGPEFLTYFQNEAQLEKSRLLSDRFSAERPKGSFSTLEIQRTEQGDSAMYLCASSYRGSRLNTEAFFGQGTRLTVV.

This clone was detected only once. J is TRBJ2-1 and V is TRBV27; D tentatively reads TRBD1 or TRBD2 (6 bases each). Germline V CDR1 and CDR2: MNHEY, SMNVEV (reference sequence). V lost 3 bases and J 5 bases, leaving 8 bases between the germline ends. This CDR3 region has 13 residues. CDR3 bases: TGTGCCAGCAGTTTCGGGGGCGACAATGAGCAGTTCTTC. It codes for CASSFGGDNEQFF.

In its sample, this clone was seen once. This chain uses TRBV25-1 with TRBJ1-1; D uncertain. The ends were cut back, 5 bases at V and 4 bases at J, with 11 bases in the middle. The germline gives CDR1 MGHDK, CDR2 SYGVNS. CDR3 size: 13 residues. CDR3 coding DNA: TGTGCCAGCAGTTTAGGCCGGGGCACTGAAGCTTTCTTT. Amino acid sequence: CASSLGRGTEAFF.

The chain uses TRBV3-1 (or the pseudogene TRBV3-2) and TRBJ1-3; unclear D gene. The length of the CDR3 is 14 residues. The V end lost 5 bases, the J end lost 5 bases, and 13 bases lay between the germline ends. Germline CDR1 is LGHDT and CDR2 is YNNKEL (reference sequence). The CDR3 reads CASSEGRPRNTIYF. The CDR3 DNA follows: TGTGCCAGCAGCGAAGGCAGGCCGCGAAACACCATATATTTT.